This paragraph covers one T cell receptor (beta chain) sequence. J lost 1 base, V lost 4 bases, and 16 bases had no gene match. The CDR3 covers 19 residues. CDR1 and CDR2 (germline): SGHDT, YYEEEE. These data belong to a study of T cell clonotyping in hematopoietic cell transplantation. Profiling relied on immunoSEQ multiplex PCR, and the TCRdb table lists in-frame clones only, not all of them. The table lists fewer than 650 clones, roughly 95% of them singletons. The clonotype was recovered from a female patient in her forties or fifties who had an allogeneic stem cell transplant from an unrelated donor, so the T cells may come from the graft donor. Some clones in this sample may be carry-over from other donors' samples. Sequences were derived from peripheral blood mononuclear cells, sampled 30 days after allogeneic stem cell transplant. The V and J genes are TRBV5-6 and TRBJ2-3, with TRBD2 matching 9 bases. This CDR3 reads CASSLGGFSGRGGTDTQYF. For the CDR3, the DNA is TGTGCCAGCAGCCTTGGGGGGTTTAGCGGGAGAGGAGGCACAGATACGCAGTATTTT.